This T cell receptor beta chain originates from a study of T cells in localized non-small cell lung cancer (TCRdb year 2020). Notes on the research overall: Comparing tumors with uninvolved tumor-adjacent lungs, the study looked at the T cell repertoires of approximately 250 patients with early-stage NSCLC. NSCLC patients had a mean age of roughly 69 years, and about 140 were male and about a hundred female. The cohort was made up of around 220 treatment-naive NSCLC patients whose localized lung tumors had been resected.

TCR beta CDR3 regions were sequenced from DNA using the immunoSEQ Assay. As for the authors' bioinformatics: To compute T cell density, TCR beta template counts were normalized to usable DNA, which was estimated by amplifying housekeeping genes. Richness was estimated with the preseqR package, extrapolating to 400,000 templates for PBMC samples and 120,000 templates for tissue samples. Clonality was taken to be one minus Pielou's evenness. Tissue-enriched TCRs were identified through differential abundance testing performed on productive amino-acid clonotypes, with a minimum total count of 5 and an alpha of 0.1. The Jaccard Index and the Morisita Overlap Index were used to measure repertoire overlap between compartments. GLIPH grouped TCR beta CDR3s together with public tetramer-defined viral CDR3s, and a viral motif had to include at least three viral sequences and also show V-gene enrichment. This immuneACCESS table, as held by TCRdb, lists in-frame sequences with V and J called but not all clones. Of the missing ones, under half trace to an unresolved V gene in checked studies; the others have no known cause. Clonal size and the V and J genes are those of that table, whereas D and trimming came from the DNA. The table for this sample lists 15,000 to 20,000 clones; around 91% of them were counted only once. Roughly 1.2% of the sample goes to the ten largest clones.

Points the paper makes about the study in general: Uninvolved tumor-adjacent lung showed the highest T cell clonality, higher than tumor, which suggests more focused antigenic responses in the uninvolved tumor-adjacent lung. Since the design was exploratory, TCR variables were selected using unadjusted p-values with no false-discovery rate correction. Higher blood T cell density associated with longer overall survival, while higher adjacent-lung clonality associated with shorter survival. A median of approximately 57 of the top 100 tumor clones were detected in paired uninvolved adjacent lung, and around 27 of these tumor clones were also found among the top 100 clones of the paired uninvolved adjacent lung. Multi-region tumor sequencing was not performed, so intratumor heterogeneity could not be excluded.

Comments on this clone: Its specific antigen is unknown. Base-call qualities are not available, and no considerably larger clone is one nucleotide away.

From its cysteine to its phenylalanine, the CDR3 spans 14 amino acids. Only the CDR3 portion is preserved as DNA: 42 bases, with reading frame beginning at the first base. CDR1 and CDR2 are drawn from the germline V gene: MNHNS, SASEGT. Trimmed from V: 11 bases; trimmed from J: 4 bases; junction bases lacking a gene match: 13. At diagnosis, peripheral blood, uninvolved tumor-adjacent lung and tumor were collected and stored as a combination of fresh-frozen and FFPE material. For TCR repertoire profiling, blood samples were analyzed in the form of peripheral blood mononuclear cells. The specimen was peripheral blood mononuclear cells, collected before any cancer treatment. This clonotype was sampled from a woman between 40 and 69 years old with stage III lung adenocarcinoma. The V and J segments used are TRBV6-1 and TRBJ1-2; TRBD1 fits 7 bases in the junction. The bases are TGTGCCGTAAGGGTAACAGGGGTTGGCTATGGCTACACCTTC. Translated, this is CAVRVTGVGYGYTF.